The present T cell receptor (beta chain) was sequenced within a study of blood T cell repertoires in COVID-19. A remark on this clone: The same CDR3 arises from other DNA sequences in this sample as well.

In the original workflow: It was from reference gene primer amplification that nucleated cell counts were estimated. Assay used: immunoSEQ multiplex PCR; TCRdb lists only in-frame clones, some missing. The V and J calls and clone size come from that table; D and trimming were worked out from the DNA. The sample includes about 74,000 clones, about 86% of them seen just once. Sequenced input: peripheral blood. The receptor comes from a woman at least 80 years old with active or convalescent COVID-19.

CDR3 residues: CASSPSGAGETQYF. In DNA form, the CDR3 reads TGTGCCAGCTCACCATCAGGGGCGGGAGAGACCCAGTACTTC. The J gene is TRBJ2-5, the V gene TRBV18; weak D call: TRBD1 (6 bases). V dropped 2 bases and J dropped 4 bases, with 11 bases sitting between them. This CDR3 has 14 residues. CDR1 and CDR2 (germline): KGHSH, LQKENI.